There are a few counts of the clone carrying this TCR beta chain. From the 5' RACE reads, TCRdb called clonotypes with MiXCR, one entry per CDR3 protein. The profile covers roughly 180,000 distinct CDR3 sequences, with about 9.9% appearing a single time and 3.8% taken by the ten largest. V lost 6 bases, J lost 8 bases, and 10 bases stayed unmatched. This CDR3 is built from 14 residues. This entry belongs to a study of T-cell memory formation after mild COVID-19. Sequencing was carried out using PBMCs or a T cell subset sorted from them (not recorded which). The receptor's source is a man aged 18 to 35 who had mild COVID-19 (a few samples of this study predate the infection). Cell type and time point are not known. The chain has TRBV12-3 or TRBV12-4 and TRBJ2-1, with TRBD1 identical over 7 bases. CDR3 bases: TGTGCCAGCAGCTGGACAGGTAGCAGGTATGAGCAGTTCTTC. Protein: CASSWTGSRYEQFF.